This T cell receptor beta chain derives from a study of cytomegalovirus exposure and HLA in healthy donors. Findings of the study overall: Later analysis reportedly placed an Asian-associated ancestry cluster below the roughly 690-donor mean in N-insertions.

The V gene's germline CDR1 is SGHDT and CDR2 YYEEEE. V was pared by 2 bases and J by 4 bases, with 6 bases of the junction left unmatched. This CDR3 is 16 amino acids long. Points on this clone: The antigen remains undetermined.

Amplification used 60 Vbeta primers and 13 Jbeta primers. Libraries were prepared by immunoSEQ multiplex PCR; TCRdb keeps only in-frame clonotypes and omits some of them. This sample carries 100,000 to 150,000 clones, approximately 75% of them seen once, and the ten largest clones take over 2.5%. This chain links TRBV5-6 with TRBJ2-7, with 13 nucleotides matching TRBD2. Sequencing was done on a sample of PBMCs. The TCR sequence derives from a woman between 45 and 60 years old in good health and CMV-seronegative. This CDR3 is CASSFVGTSGIYEQYF. CDR3 sequence (DNA): TGTGCCAGCAGCTTCGTCGGGACTAGCGGGATATACGAGCAGTACTTC.